This T cell receptor (beta chain) came from a study of blood T cell repertoires in COVID-19. At the level of the study: Sources were T cells, B-cell-depleted T cells, or PBMCs; the material itself was cDNA or gDNA.

Sequencing was performed with immunoSEQ multiplex PCR; in TCRdb, only in-frame clones are kept and a portion is missing. Among nearly 85,000 clones, around 83% were seen once, and the ten largest hold 15% to 20%. V shed 0 bases and J shed 2 bases, with 7 bases lying between them. The CDR3 extends over 14 amino acids. CDR1 and CDR2 from the germline V gene are SEHNR and FQNEAQ (reference sequence). The sample consisted of peripheral blood. The receptor was isolated from an older woman with acute or convalescent COVID-19. The chain joins TRBV7-9 to TRBJ1-1; D perhaps matches TRBD1 (6 bases). The CDR3 region has the DNA TGTGCCAGCAGCTTAGCACAGGGAAACACTGAAGCTTTCTTT. It encodes CASSLAQGNTEAFF.